The source of this TCR beta chain is a study of cytomegalovirus exposure and HLA in healthy donors. CDR3 length: 13 residues. V dropped 7 bases and J dropped 4; count of bases not matched to a gene: 4. Germline CDR1 reads MGHDK; CDR2 reads SYGVNS. General study results and limits: It was approximately 150 TCR beta chains that were listed as cytomegalovirus-associated. Exclusion as indistinguishable affected some V segments, including TRBV6-2 and TRBV6-3. In an earlier analysis, productive rearrangement rates for most beta V segments clustered near 87% or 30%.

The PCR contained 60 Vbeta and 13 Jbeta primers. Profiled with immunoSEQ multiplex PCR; TCRdb holds only in-frame clones, not every one. The sample yields 100,000 to 150,000 clones, roughly 8.6% seen once. In its sample, this clone was seen many times. The antigen is not known. This TCR derives from a woman in her thirties or forties in good health and CMV-seropositive. The chain couples TRBV25-1 to TRBJ2-1; 7 nucleotides match TRBD1. The source material was PBMCs. The CDR3 reads CASTETGYNEQFF. The DNA for the CDR3 is TGTGCCAGCACAGAGACAGGGTACAATGAGCAGTTCTTC.